This TCR beta chain derives from a study of T-cell memory formation after mild COVID-19. Turning to the study itself: Clusters were largely donor specific. General study points: In pre-infection memory, a portion of responding clones appeared, which suggested that cross-reactive memory joined. The study found contracting CD4+ clones mainly in CM and EM and contracting CD8+ clones in EMRA.

TCRdb used MiXCR to reprocess the 5' RACE reads, holding one entry per CDR3 protein. The repertoire holds more than 80,000 distinct CDR3 sequences, with around 12% as singletons. In regard to this clonotype: The target antigen is unknown. One end of the junction fails to match germline, which may point to a read error.

The CDR3 covers 14 residues. CDR1 and CDR2 (germline): SGHVS, FNYEAQ. The V gene is TRBV7-6, the J gene TRBJ2-7; 7 bases are shared with TRBD2. The clonotype originates from an adult woman who had mild COVID-19 (a few samples of this study predate the infection). Cell type and time point are not known. The source material was PBMCs or a T cell subset sorted from them (not recorded which). Written as DNA, the CDR3 is TGTGCCAGCAGCTTAGGTGAGACTAGCAACGATCAGTACTTC. As protein: CASSLGETSNDQYF.